This TCR beta chain is from a study of cytomegalovirus exposure and HLA in healthy donors. Points on this clone: Its antigen is unknown.

In germline, CDR1 is SQVTM, CDR2 ANQGSEA. The V end lost 4 bases, the J end lost 6 bases, and 9 bases lay between the germline ends. The CDR3 is 11 amino acids. Whole-study findings and limits: Reportedly, a later analysis found an Asian-associated ancestry cluster had fewer N-insertions than the approximately 670-donor mean. TCR beta sequences numbering about 17,000 were associated with HLA alleles at 0.05 false discovery rate in a later analysis.

It was with 60 Vbeta and 13 Jbeta primers that the PCR ran. TCRdb's table, derived via immunoSEQ multiplex PCR, lists solely in-frame clones and lacks some. This sample yields 200,000 or so clones, of which about 79% are seen a single time; approximately 0.098% belongs to the top ten. This chain links TRBV29-1 with TRBJ1-2; D is ambiguous. The material sequenced was PBMCs. This TCR came from a boy younger than 10 in good health and CMV-seronegative. The DNA for the CDR3 is TGCAGCGTTGGAGGGTTAAATGGCTACACCTTC. It encodes CSVGGLNGYTF.